The clone carrying this T cell receptor (beta chain) was seen a few times. These data come from a study of blood T cell repertoires in COVID-19. Between the trimmed V and J ends, which lost 3 bases and 0 bases, there was a span of 33 bases. The CDR3 loop spans 22 amino acids. TCRdb's table, derived via immunoSEQ multiplex PCR, lists solely in-frame clones and lacks some. The repertoire includes a few hundred thousand clones, about 90% of them detected once, and roughly 2.2% sits in the top ten. The chain recombines TRBV23-1 with TRBJ2-7; D gene unclear. TRBV23-1 is recorded as an ORF, its role being uncertain. Specimen: peripheral blood. The sequence was obtained from a woman between 55 and 75 years old with COVID-19, enrolled during active disease. This CDR3 is CASSHPMQPVVFEDRGSYEQYF. The CDR3 nucleotides are TGCGCCAGCAGTCACCCAATGCAGCCTGTAGTATTTGAAGACCGAGGCTCCTACGAGCAGTACTTC.